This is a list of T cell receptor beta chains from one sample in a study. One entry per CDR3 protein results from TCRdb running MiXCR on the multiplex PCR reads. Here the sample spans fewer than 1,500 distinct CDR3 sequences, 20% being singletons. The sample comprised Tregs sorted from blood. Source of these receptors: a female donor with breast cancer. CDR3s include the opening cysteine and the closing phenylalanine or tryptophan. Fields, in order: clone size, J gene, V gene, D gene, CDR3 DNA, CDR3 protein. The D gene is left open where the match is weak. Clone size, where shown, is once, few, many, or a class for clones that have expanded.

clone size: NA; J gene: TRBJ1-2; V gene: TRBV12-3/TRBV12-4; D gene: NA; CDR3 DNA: TGTGCCAGCAGTTTAGCGGCGCAGAAAGGTGGCTACACCTTC; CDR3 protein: CASSLAAQKGGYTF
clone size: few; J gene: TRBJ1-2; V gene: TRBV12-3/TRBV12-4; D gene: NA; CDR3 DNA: TGTGCCAGCAGTTACTCCCGAAACTATGGCTACACCTTC; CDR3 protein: CASSYSRNYGYTF
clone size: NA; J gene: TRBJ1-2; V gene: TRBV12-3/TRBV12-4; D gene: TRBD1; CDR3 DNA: TGTGCCAGCAGTTTAGAGATACGTGGGACAGACCTCTATGGCTACACCTTC; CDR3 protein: CASSLEIRGTDLYGYTF
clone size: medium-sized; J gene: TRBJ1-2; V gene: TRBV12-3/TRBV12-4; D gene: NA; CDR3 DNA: TGTGCCAGCAGTGAGGACAGTCTCCTGTTC; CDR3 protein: CASSEDSLLF
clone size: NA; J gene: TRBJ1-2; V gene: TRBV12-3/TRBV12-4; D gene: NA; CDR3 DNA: TGTGCCAGCAGTTTAACAGGGTACGGCTACACCTTC; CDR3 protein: CASSLTGYGYTF
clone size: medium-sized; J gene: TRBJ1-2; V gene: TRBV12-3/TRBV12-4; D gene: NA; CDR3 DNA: TGTGCCAGCAGTTTAGGGTACTATGGCTACACCTTC; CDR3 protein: CASSLGYYGYTF
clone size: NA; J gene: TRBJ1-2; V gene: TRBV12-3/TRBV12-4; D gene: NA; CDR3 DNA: TGTGCCAGCAGACCGGACAGAGTCTATGGCTACACCTTC; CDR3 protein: CASRPDRVYGYTF
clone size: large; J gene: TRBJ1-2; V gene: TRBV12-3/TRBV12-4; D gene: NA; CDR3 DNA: TGTGCCAGCAGTTTCCCGGCGAACTATGGCTACACCTTC; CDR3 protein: CASSFPANYGYTF
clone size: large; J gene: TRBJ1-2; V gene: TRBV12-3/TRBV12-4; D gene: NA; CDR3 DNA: TGTGCCAGCAGTTTCAGGGACAACCTCAGGGGTGGCTACACCTTC; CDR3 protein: CASSFRDNLRGGYTF
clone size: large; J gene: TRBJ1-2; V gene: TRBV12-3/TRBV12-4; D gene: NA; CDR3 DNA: TGTGCCAGCAGTTTAAACAGGGTCTATGGCTACACCTTC; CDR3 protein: CASSLNRVYGYTF
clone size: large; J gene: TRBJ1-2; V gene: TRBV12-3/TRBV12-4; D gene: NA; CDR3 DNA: TGTGCCAGCATAGATAGACCTAACTATGGCTACACCTTC; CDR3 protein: CASIDRPNYGYTF
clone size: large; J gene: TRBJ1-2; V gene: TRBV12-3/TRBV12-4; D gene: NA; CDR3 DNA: TGTGCCAGCAGTTCCGACAGGAGATATGGCTACACCTTC; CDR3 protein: CASSSDRRYGYTF
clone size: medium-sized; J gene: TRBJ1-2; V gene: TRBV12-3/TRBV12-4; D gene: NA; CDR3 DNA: TGTGCCAGCAGTTTTAACCCCGGTCAGAGGCCTATTACCTTC; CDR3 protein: CASSFNPGQRPITF
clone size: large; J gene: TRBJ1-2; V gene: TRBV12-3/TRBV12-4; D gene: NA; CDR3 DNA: TGTGCCAGCAGTACGACAGTCTATGGCTACACCTTC; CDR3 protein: CASSTTVYGYTF
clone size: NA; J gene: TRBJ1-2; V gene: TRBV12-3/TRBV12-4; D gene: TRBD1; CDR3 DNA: TGTGCCAGCAGTCCCGGACAGGGCGGAGCAATAGGCTACACCTTC; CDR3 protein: CASSPGQGGAIGYTF
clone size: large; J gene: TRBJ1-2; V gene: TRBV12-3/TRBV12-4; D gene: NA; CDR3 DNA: TGTGCCAGCAGCCCTGACATTGGGTTCTATGGCTACACCTTC; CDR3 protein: CASSPDIGFYGYTF
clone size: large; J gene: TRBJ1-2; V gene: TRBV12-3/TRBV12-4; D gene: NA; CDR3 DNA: TGTGCCAGCAGTACTCTAACCGGGACACCTTATGGCTACACCTTC; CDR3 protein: CASSTLTGTPYGYTF
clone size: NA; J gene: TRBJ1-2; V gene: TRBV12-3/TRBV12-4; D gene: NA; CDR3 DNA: TGTGCCAGCAGCCCAATTGGGACTGGCTACACCTTC; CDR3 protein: CASSPIGTGYTF
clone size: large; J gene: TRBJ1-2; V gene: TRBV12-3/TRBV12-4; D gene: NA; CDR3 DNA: TGTGCCAGCAGCCCACAGCAACGGACCGGCTACACCTTC; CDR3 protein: CASSPQQRTGYTF
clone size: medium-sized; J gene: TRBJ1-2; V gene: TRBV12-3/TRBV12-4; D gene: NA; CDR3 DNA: TGTGCCAGCAGCCTAGGGATACCAGGCTACACCTTC; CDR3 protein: CASSLGIPGYTF
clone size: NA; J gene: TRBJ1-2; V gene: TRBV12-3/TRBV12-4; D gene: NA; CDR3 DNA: TGTGCCAGCAGTCCAGCAGGATACTATGGCTACACCTTC; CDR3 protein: CASSPAGYYGYTF
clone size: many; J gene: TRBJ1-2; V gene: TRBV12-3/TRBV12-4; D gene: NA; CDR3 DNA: TGTGCCAGCAGCCTTGCCCCACAGGGAAACTATGGCTACACCTTC; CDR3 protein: CASSLAPQGNYGYTF
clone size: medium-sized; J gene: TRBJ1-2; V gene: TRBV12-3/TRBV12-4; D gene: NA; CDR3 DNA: TGTGCCAGCAGCATACAGTTTACGGTTGGTGGCTACACCTTC; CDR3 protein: CASSIQFTVGGYTF
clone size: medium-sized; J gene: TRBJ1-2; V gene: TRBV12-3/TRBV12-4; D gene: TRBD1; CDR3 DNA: TGTGCCAGCAGTTTGGGTACTGGGACAGTTGGCTACACCTTC; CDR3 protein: CASSLGTGTVGYTF
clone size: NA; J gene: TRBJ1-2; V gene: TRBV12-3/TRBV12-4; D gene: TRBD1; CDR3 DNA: TGTGCCAGCAATTCGGGACAGGTCTATGGCTACACCTTC; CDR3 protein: CASNSGQVYGYTF
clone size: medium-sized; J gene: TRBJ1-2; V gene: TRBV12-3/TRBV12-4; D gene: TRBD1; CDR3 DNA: TGTGCCAGCAGCCCTTCGGGACAGGGTTACTACACCTTC; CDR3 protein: CASSPSGQGYYTF
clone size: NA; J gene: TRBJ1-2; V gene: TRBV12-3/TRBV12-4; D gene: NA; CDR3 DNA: TGTGCCAGCAGTTCGAGCAGAGACTATGGCTACACCTTC; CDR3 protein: CASSSSRDYGYTF
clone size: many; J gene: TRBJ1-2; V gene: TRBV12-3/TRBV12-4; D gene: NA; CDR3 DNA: TGTGCCAGCAGTTTACCGGGAGGGTATGGCTACACCTTC; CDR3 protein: CASSLPGGYGYTF
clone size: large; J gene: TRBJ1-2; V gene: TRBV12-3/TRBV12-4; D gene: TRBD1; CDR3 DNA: TGTGCCAGCAGTTGGGGACAGGGTTTCGGCTACACCTTC; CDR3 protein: CASSWGQGFGYTF
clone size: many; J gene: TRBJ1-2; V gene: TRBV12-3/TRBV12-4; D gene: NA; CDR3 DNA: TGTGCCAGCAGCCCCAGAGCTAACTATGGCTACACCTTC; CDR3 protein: CASSPRANYGYTF
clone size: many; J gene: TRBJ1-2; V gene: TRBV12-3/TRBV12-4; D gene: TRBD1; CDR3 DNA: TGTGCCAGCAGTTTAGCGGAACAGGGGATCAATGGCTACACCTTC; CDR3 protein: CASSLAEQGINGYTF
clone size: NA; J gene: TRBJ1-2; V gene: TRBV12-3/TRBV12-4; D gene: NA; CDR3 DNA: TGTGCCAGCAGTTTCCGGGCGGACTATGGCTACACCTTC; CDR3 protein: CASSFRADYGYTF
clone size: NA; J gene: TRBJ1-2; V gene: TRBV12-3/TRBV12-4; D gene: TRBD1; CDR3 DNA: TGTGCCAGCAGGTTGGGACAGCTGCCTACGGGTGGCTACACCTTC; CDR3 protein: CASRLGQLPTGGYTF
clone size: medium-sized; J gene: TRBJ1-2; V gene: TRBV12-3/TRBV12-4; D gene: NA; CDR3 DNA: TGTGCCACCTTAAAGGGGCGTAACTATGGCTACACCTTC; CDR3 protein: CATLKGRNYGYTF
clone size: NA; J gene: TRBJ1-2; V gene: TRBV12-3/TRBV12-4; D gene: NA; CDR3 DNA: TGTGCCAGCAGTTTACCGAAACTCTATGGCTACACCTTC; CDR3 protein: CASSLPKLYGYTF
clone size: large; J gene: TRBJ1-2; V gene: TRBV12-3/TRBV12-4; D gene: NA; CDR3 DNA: TGTGCCAGCAGTCCCGGAGGGGATGGCTACACCTTC; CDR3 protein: CASSPGGDGYTF
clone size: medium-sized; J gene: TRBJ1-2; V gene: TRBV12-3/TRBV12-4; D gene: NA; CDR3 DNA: TGTGCCAGCCGATCCTCGGGCACCGACTATGGCTACACCTTC; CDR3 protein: CASRSSGTDYGYTF
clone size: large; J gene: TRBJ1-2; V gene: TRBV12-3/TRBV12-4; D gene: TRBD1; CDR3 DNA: TGTGCCAGCAGGCCTTCACAGGGGCTAGGCTACACCTTC; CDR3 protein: CASRPSQGLGYTF
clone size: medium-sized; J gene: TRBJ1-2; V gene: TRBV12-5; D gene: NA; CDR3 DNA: TGTGCTAGTGGTTCGACCCGACAGCCTTATATCCTAGACTACACCTTC; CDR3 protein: CASGSTRQPYILDYTF
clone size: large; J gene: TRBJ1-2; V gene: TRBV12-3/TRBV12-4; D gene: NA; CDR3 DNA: TGTGCCAGCAGTTTAGGTGGGGATTTGTTATTCGGCTACACCTTC; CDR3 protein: CASSLGGDLLFGYTF
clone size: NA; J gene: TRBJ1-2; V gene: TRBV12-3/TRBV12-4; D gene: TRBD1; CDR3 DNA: TGTGCCAGCAGCTGGACAGGGGACTCCGCCGCCTTTAACTATGGCTACACCTTC; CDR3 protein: CASSWTGDSAAFNYGYTF